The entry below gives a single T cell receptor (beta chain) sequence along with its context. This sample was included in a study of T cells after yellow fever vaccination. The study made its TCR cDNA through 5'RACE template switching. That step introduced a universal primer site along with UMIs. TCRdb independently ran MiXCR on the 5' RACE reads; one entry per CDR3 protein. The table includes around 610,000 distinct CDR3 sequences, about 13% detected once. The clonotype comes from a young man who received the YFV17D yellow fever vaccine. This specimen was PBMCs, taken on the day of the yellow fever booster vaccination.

Here the CDR3 DNA reads TGTGCCAGCAGTGAGGCCGGGACAGCTAGGGAGACCCAGTACTTC. This gives the protein CASSEAGTARETQYF. The chain employs TRBV6-1 and TRBJ2-5, with 7 bases matching TRBD1. CDR1 and CDR2 from the germline V gene are MNHNS and SASEGT. Germline trimming cut 3 bases from V and 5 bases from J; bases unmatched to any gene: 9. The CDR3 is 15 amino acids.